These 8 T cell receptor beta chains share one sample of origin, sequenced in a study of T-cell reconstitution after alpha-beta-depleted transplantation in children. The authors prepared the TCRbeta library with unique molecular identifiers. A single record per CDR3 protein comes from TCRdb applying MiXCR to the PCR reads. The sample includes about 640,000 distinct CDR3 sequences, over 15% of them seen just once. This material consisted of PBMCs from the stem cell graft donor, taken from the stem cell graft. All receptors come from a human donor who donated a stem cell graft to a child with acute myeloid leukemia.

The rearrangement uses TRBV30 and TRBJ2-1; D tentatively fits TRBD1 or TRBD2 (6 bases each). Per germline, CDR1 GTSNPN and CDR2 SVGIG (reference sequence). This CDR3 spans 12 amino acids. Trimming took 0 bases from V and 9 from J, leaving 9 bases between them. The DNA for the CDR3 is TGTGCCTGGAGTGTAGAGGGGGGTGAGCAGTTCTTC. It yields the protein CAWSVEGGEQFF.

This clonotype was counted many times. The chain combines TRBV20-1 with TRBJ2-1; 8 bases map to TRBD1. This CDR3 contains 13 residues. The trim removed 5 bases at V and 8 bases at J, leaving 8 bases unmatched. Germline assignment: CDR1 DFQATT and CDR2 SNEGSKA (reference sequence). The CDR3 loop is CSAGGQGGDEQFF. CDR3 bases: TGCAGTGCTGGCGGACAGGGAGGCGATGAGCAGTTCTTC.

Many counts were recorded for this clonotype. CDR3 nucleotide sequence: TGCAGTGCTAGAGATAAGGGTGGGGCCGCCTCCGAGCAGTACGTC. Protein sequence: CSARDKGGAASEQYV. The chain combines TRBV20-1 with TRBJ2-7; tentative D call: TRBD1 (5 bases). The CDR3 length is 15 residues. V was clipped by 0 bases and J by 6 bases, with 18 bases between them. Germline CDR1 reads DFQATT; CDR2 reads SNEGSKA (reference sequence).

V gene TRBV7-9 combines with J gene TRBJ2-1, with a weak D call TRBD1 (6 bases). The CDR3 contains 17 residues. Between the trimmed V and J ends, which lost 5 bases and 7 bases, there was a span of 24 bases. Germline V gene sequence: CDR1 SEHNR, CDR2 FQNEAQ (reference sequence). DNA of the CDR3: TGTGCCAGCAGCCAACGGGACACTATCCTACCCCTAAATGAGCAGTTCTTC. It encodes CASSQRDTILPLNEQFF.

This clonotype has more than one count but fewer than ten. This chain joins TRBV10-3 and TRBJ2-4, with D possibly being TRBD1 (6 bases). The CDR3 is 16 amino acids. Germline V gives CDR1 ENHRY, CDR2 SYGVKD. The ends were cut back, 3 bases at V and 2 bases at J, with 14 bases in the middle. CDR3 nucleotides: TGTGCCATCAGTGATGGGAGCAGGGGAACCAAAAACATTCAGTACTTC. Its translation: CAISDGSRGTKNIQYF.

In regard to this clonotype: A read error may be the cause here, since a much bigger clone is one base away. The CDR3 DNA follows: TGTGCCAGCAGCGTTGCACCCCCGAGGGAGACCCAGTACTTC. The encoded protein is CASSVAPPRETQYF. The rearrangement uses TRBV9 and TRBJ2-5; no reliable D call. Germline V gene data show CDR1 as SGDLS and CDR2 as YYNGEE. The V end was cut by 2 bases, the J end by 5 bases, with 13 bases between. The CDR3 consists of 14 residues.

This clonotype appeared many times. The chain employs TRBV20-1 and TRBJ2-1; D may be TRBD1 (7 bases). This CDR3 has 14 amino acids. Trimming took off 3 bases at V and 3 bases at J, with 12 bases between the two ends. Germline CDR1 DFQATT, CDR2 SNEGSKA (reference sequence). Here the CDR3 reads CSAREQGGYNEQFF. For the CDR3, the DNA is TGCAGTGCTAGGGAGCAGGGGGGCTACAATGAGCAGTTCTTC.

This clonotype has ten or more counts. This chain links TRBV20-1 with TRBJ1-2; 9 nucleotides match TRBD1. From germline, CDR1 is DFQATT and CDR2 SNEGSKA (reference sequence). With 3 bases clipped from V and 2 bases from J, the junction kept 10 bases outside the gene matches. There are 16 residues in the CDR3. The CDR3 nucleotides read TGCAGTGCTAGCTATAACAGGGGGCGCCCGAACTATGGCTACACCTTC. Its protein product is CSASYNRGRPNYGYTF.